This T cell receptor (delta chain) is drawn from a study of γδ T cells in repeated Plasmodium falciparum infection. Bulk repertoires came from Vgamma9/Vdelta2+ or Vdelta2-negative gammadelta T cells flow-sorted from PBMC. TCRdb called clones anew from the multiplex PCR reads with CATT. The table records tens of thousands of delta-chain clones, over 1.5% of them present only once. The CDR3 sequence is 16 residues long. Germline V gives CDR1 TSWWSYY, CDR2 QGS. For this clone: Its specificity is unknown. This likely stems from a read error, as it lies one base from a far larger clone. Additional DNA sequences in this sample encode the identical CDR3.

Study-level results: Vgamma9/Vdelta2+ T cells showed a stable polyclonal repertoire with shared TCRgamma sequences.

The rearrangement uses TRDV1 and TRDJ1; D gene uncertain. This receptor was obtained from a pool of human donors (malaria-infected and uninfected, not separated). The specimen was gamma-delta T cells from blood. CDR3: CALRKFFVSYTDKLIF. As DNA, the CDR3 is TGTGCTCTTAGAAAGTTCTTCGTCTCGTACACCGATAAGCTCATCTTT.